Shown below are 23 T cell receptor beta chains from a single sample sequenced in a study of PD-1 blockade in classical Hodgkin lymphoma. Data came from immunoSEQ multiplex PCR; TCRdb stores just in-frame clones and leaves some out. The sample records just over 14,000 clones, 91% being singletons. Time point specified: newly diagnosed, previously untreated cHL patient sample. The study isolated CD8+ T cells from thawed PBMCs by magnetic negative selection. Sequencing was carried out using CD8+ T cells from blood. The receptors stem from a human donor with classical Hodgkin lymphoma.

The CDR3: CASSSSSSGTEAFF. CDR3 in DNA: TGTGCCAGCAGCTCGTCGAGTTCAGGGACTGAAGCTTTCTTT. The chain combines TRBV7-9 with TRBJ1-1; the D gene is possibly TRBD1 (5 bases). CDR3 length: 14 amino acids. The V end was cut by 4 bases, the J end by 5 bases, with 14 bases between. Germline CDR1 SEHNR, CDR2 FQNEAQ (reference sequence).

This chain connects TRBV23-1 to TRBJ1-5; 9 nucleotides agree with TRBD1. TRBV23-1 is sorted into the ORF group, with uncertain function. The trim removed 5 bases at V and 5 bases at J, leaving 1 base unmatched. CDR3 size: 13 residues. The CDR3, as DNA: TGCGCCAGCAGTGGACAGGGGCATCAGCCCCAGCATTTT. As protein: CASSGQGHQPQHF.

The DNA of the CDR3 is TGTGCCATCAGTGAGTCGAACCGGGACTATTCTTACTTC. It yields the protein CAISESNRDYSYF. The gene calls are TRBV10-3 and TRBJ2-5, with TRBD2 identical over 7 bases. Trimming took 0 bases from V and 14 from J; bases not matched to a gene: 9. Germline CDR1 and CDR2: ENHRY and SYGVKD. The CDR3 spans 13 residues.

The chain couples TRBV9 to TRBJ1-2, with D maybe TRBD1 (5 bases). The CDR3 runs 17 residues. In germline, CDR1 is SGDLS, CDR2 YYNGEE. V gave up 3 bases and J gave up 0 bases, with 18 bases separating them. The CDR3, as DNA: TGTGCCAGCAGCGCCCTAAGGGGCAGGAGCGCTAACTATGGCTACACCTTC. Translation gives CASSALRGRSANYGYTF.

Written as DNA, the CDR3 is TGTGCCAGCAGTGAGGGGGGATATCAGCCCCAGCATTTT. It translates to CASSEGGYQPQHF. The V call is TRBV25-1, the J call TRBJ1-5; tentative D call: TRBD1 (5 bases). This CDR3 has 13 residues. The V gene lost 3 bases and the J gene lost 5 bases, with 8 bases spanning the gap. CDR1 MGHDK and CDR2 SYGVNS come from the germline V gene.

This chain connects TRBV14 to TRBJ1-1; D unresolved. V shed 4 bases and J shed 5 bases, with 11 bases lying between them. CDR3 size: 13 residues. Germline CDR1 SGHDN, CDR2 FVKESK. The CDR3 region is CASSRWLGTEAFF. CDR3 bases: TGTGCCAGCAGCCGGTGGTTAGGGACTGAAGCTTTCTTT.

J is TRBJ2-5 and V is TRBV9; 8 bases line up with TRBD1. Germline lookup yields CDR1 SGDLS and CDR2 YYNGEE. CDR3 length equals 14 residues. With V trimmed by 2 bases and J by 2 bases, 2 bases remained unmatched. The CDR3 region has the DNA TGTGCCAGCAGCGTGGGGACAGGACAAGAGACCCAGTACTTC. Protein product: CASSVGTGQETQYF.

The rearrangement joins TRBV11-3 to TRBJ1-2; D is unresolved. The CDR3 totals 13 residues. Trimming stripped 1 base from V and 5 bases from J, with 8 bases between. Germline loops: CDR1 SGHNT, CDR2 YENEEA. The CDR3 sequence: CASSLGRQYGYTF. The CDR3 nucleotides are TGTGCCAGCAGCTTAGGACGGCAATATGGCTACACCTTC.

The CDR3 DNA follows: TGTGCCAGCAGCTTAGAAGGGCCGGGGGAGCAGTACGTC. It yields the protein CASSLEGPGEQYV. This rearrangement joins TRBV13 to TRBJ2-7; tentatively, D is TRBD2 (5 bases). Germline V gives CDR1 PRHDT, CDR2 FYEKMQ (reference sequence). The CDR3 is 13 residues long. Between the trimmed V and J ends, which lost 1 base and 7 bases, there was a span of 11 bases.

The chain joins TRBV29-1 to TRBJ2-1; either TRBD1 or TRBD2 may supply D (5 bases each). Per germline, CDR1 SQVTM and CDR2 ANQGSEA. This CDR3 is 17 amino acids long. Deletions cut 7 bases from V and 1 base from J, with 23 bases between. The CDR3 DNA reads as TGCAGCGCCTACCTGCAGGGACGGGCCTTTTCCTACAATGAGCAGTTCTTC. The encoded protein is CSAYLQGRAFSYNEQFF.

This clone was picked up one time. The genes are TRBV13 and TRBJ2-1; D is undetermined. There are 16 residues in the CDR3. Germline assignment: CDR1 PRHDT and CDR2 FYEKMQ (reference sequence). The V end was cut by 0 bases, the J end by 6 bases, with 15 bases between. Here the CDR3 reads CASSLGGQDVRNEQFF. In DNA, the CDR3 is TGTGCCAGCAGCTTAGGCGGCCAGGACGTCCGCAATGAGCAGTTCTTC.

The V gene is TRBV27, the J gene TRBJ2-7; D gene unclear. V gave up 9 bases and J gave up 2 bases, with 17 bases separating them. The CDR3 covers 14 residues. The germline V gene encodes CDR1 MNHEY and CDR2 SMNVEV (reference sequence). The CDR3 region is CASNSPTRTYEQYV. In DNA form, the CDR3 reads TGTGCCAGTAACAGTCCGACGCGAACCTACGAGCAGTACGTC.

The chain is built from TRBV29-1 and TRBJ2-5; perhaps TRBD2 as D (5 bases). With 3 bases removed from V and 2 bases from J, the gap between germline ends came to 10 bases. Per the germline V gene, CDR1 is SQVTM and CDR2 is ANQGSEA. The CDR3 is 13 amino acids. In nucleotides, the CDR3 is TGCAGCGTTGACAGCGGAATTCAAGAGACCCAGTACTTC. Translating it yields CSVDSGIQETQYF.

The sample holds one count of this clone. The chain has TRBV9 and TRBJ2-1, with 13 nucleotides matching TRBD2. The V gene end was trimmed by 0 bases and the J gene end by 5 bases; junction bases not matched to a gene: 2. The CDR3 length is 16 residues. Germline CDR1 is SGDLS and CDR2 is YYNGEE. CDR3 in amino acids: CASSVGTSGRDNEQFF. Here the CDR3 DNA reads TGTGCCAGCAGCGTAGGTACTAGCGGGAGGGACAATGAGCAGTTCTTC. Together with reference TRBV9 and TRBJ2-1, the CDR3 gives the full variable domain: DSGVTQTPKHLITATGQRVTLRCSPRSGDLSVYWYQQSLDQGLQFLIQYYNGEERAKGNILERFSAQQFPDLHSELNLSSLELGDSALYFCASSVGTSGRDNEQFFGPGTRLTVL.

The CDR3 sequence is CASSETEGYTF. As DNA, the CDR3 is TGTGCCAGCAGCGAGACAGAGGGCTACACCTTC. The chain carries TRBV6-1 and TRBJ1-2; tentative D call: TRBD1 (5 bases). Germline V gene data show CDR1 as MNHNS and CDR2 as SASEGT. This CDR3 spans 11 amino acids. V was trimmed by 6 bases and J by 8 bases, leaving 10 bases between them.

The rearrangement links TRBV10-3 to TRBJ2-1; 7 bases map to TRBD2. The V gene's germline CDR1 is ENHRY and CDR2 SYGVKD. This CDR3 has 11 residues. J was trimmed by 10 bases and V by 10 bases; bases with no gene match: 7. The CDR3, as DNA: TGTGCCAGTACTAGCGCTGGAGAGCAGTTCTTC. Its translation is CASTSAGEQFF.

The chain employs TRBV29-1 and TRBJ2-1, with D perhaps TRBD1 (6 bases). CDR1 SQVTM and CDR2 ANQGSEA come from the germline V gene. This CDR3 has 13 residues. The V end lost 4 bases, the J end lost 0 bases, and 7 bases lay between the germline ends. The CDR3: CSVGGLSYNEQFF. For the CDR3, the DNA is TGCAGCGTTGGGGGGCTCTCCTACAATGAGCAGTTCTTC.

In DNA, the CDR3 is TGTGCCATCCTTGGACCGGGACAGAGCTACAATGAGCAGTTCTTC. Protein sequence: CAILGPGQSYNEQFF. This chain joins TRBV7-9 and TRBJ2-1; TRBD1 agrees at 7 bases. The CDR3 consists of 15 residues. Trimming at V came to 10 bases and at J to 3 bases, leaving 12 bases not matched to a gene. Germline V gene data show CDR1 as SEHNR and CDR2 as FQNEAQ (reference sequence).

This clone was seen only once. The CDR3: CASSHNEQFF. The CDR3 bases are TGTGCCAGCAGTCACAATGAGCAGTTCTTC. The genes are TRBV28 and TRBJ2-1; D ambiguous. There are 10 residues in the CDR3. V was trimmed by 5 bases and J by 5 bases, leaving 1 base between them. CDR1 is MDHEN, CDR2 SYDVKM, per germline. Drawing the rest from reference TRBV28 and TRBJ2-1, the complete variable domain is DVKVTQSSRYLVKRTGEKVFLECVQDMDHENMFWYRQDPGLGLRLIYFSYDVKMKEKGDIPEGYSVSREKKERFSLILESASTNQTSMYLCASSHNEQFFGPGTRLTVL.

V usage is TRBV9 and J usage is TRBJ2-2; no clear D. V lost 0 bases to trimming and J lost 6 bases, with 6 bases between them. Germline V gene data show CDR1 as SGDLS and CDR2 as YYNGEE. The CDR3 covers 13 residues. CDR3 sequence reads: CASSVEDAGELFF. The CDR3 nucleotides read TGTGCCAGCAGCGTAGAAGACGCCGGGGAGCTGTTTTTT.

The rearrangement uses TRBV5-6 and TRBJ2-2; D is perhaps TRBD1 (6 bases). The CDR3 has 16 residues. Looked up from germline, CDR1 is SGHDT and CDR2 is YYEEEE. Between the trimmed V and J ends, which lost 4 bases and 4 bases, there was a span of 17 bases. CDR3 protein: CASSIFGTKITGELFF. The CDR3 region has the DNA TGTGCCAGCAGCATATTCGGGACAAAGATCACCGGGGAGCTGTTTTTT.

The V call is TRBV7-9, the J call TRBJ2-2; 8 bases map to TRBD2. Trimming removed 5 bases from V and 0 bases from J; junction bases left unmatched: 5. The CDR3 runs to 16 residues. The germline CDR1 and CDR2 sequences are SEHNR and FQNEAQ (reference sequence). This chain's CDR3 is CASSPRTSSNTGELFF. The DNA for the CDR3 is TGTGCCAGCAGCCCCCGGACTAGCTCGAACACCGGGGAGCTGTTTTTT.

This chain links TRBV9 with TRBJ2-1; 12 nucleotides line up with TRBD2. The V gene's germline CDR1 is SGDLS and CDR2 YYNGEE. The CDR3 is 16 residues long. Trimming at V came to 3 bases and at J to 8 bases, leaving 9 bases not matched to a gene. CDR3 amino acids: CASSAGLAGGTDEQFF. The CDR3, as DNA: TGTGCCAGCAGCGCAGGCCTAGCGGGAGGGACGGATGAGCAGTTCTTC.